The 30 T cell receptor beta chains listed next were all sequenced from one sample in a study of CD8+CD57+ T cells in acquired aplastic anemia. The study profiled TCR beta VDJ and CDR3 using genomic DNA as template. From the reads, TCRdb called clonotypes with MiXCR, one entry per CDR3 protein. The table records around 150,000 distinct CDR3 sequences, 48% of them present only once. Patients chosen for sequencing had CD8+CD57+ cells that had expanded, as shown by flow cytometry. Input material: sorted CD4+, CD8+, or CD8+CD57+ T cells (not recorded which) from PBMCs. These TCRs come from a human donor with aplastic anemia.

The CDR3 reads CAIGQGAREQYF. CDR3 nucleotide sequence: TGTGCCATCGGACAGGGGGCGCGGGAGCAGTACTTC. The V call is TRBV10-3, the J call TRBJ2-7; the match to TRBD1 covers 11 bases. The CDR3 length is 12 residues. Trimming at V came to 8 bases and at J to 7 bases, leaving 4 bases not matched to a gene. In germline, CDR1 is ENHRY, CDR2 SYGVKD.

Ten or more counts support this clonotype. The chain employs TRBV24-1 and TRBJ2-3, with D unclear. Germline CDR1 and CDR2: KGHDR and SFDVKD. Trimming took off 1 base at V and 2 bases at J, with 6 bases between the two ends. The CDR3 is 14 residues long. The CDR3 sequence: CATSDLDHTDTQYF. The DNA for the CDR3 is TGTGCCACCAGTGATTTAGACCACACAGATACGCAGTATTTT.

The chain uses TRBV2 and TRBJ1-2; 10 nucleotides agree with TRBD1. The CDR3 spans 15 residues. CDR1 is SNHLY and CDR2 is FYNNEI in the germline V gene. Trimming at V came to 4 bases and at J to 2 bases, leaving 4 bases not matched to a gene. The CDR3 nucleotides read TGTGCCAGCAGTGGGACAGGGGGAGCAAACTATGGCTACACCTTC. Its translation: CASSGTGGANYGYTF. The full variable domain, rest sourced from reference TRBV2 and TRBJ1-2, is EPEVTQTPSHQVTQMGQEVILRCVPISNHLYFYWYRQILGQKVEFLVSFYNNEISEKSEIFDDQFSVERPDGSNFTLKIRSTKLEDSAMYFCASSGTGGANYGYTFGSGTRLTVV.

Concerning this clonotype itself: Being one base from a much bigger clone, this may be a read error. V gene TRBV4-1 combines with J gene TRBJ2-2; the D call may be TRBD1 or TRBD2 (5 bases each). This CDR3 has 14 amino acids. The germline CDR1 and CDR2 sequences are MGHRA and YSYEKL. The CDR3 DNA reads as TGCGCCAGCAGACAGACAGTCAACACCGGGAAGCTGTTTTTT. It encodes CASRQTVNTGKLFF.

Of note for this clonotype: A much larger clone lies one base from this, so it may be a read error. The chain joins TRBV7-9 to TRBJ1-1, with 10 positions matching TRBD1. The germline CDR1 and CDR2 sequences are SEHNR and FQNEAQ (reference sequence). The CDR3 extends over 15 amino acids. CDR3 residues: CASSPRTGGDTEALF. In DNA form, the CDR3 reads TGTGCCAGCAGCCCCCGGACAGGGGGGGACACTGAAGCTCTCTTT.

The chain has TRBV15 and TRBJ1-3, with D unresolved. CDR3 length equals 15 residues. V was pared by 0 bases and J by 0 bases, with 6 bases between. Germline V gene lookup returns CDR1 LNHNV and CDR2 YYDKDF (reference sequence). This chain's CDR3 is CATSRESGSGNTIYF. CDR3 sequence (DNA): TGTGCCACCAGCAGAGAGAGTGGCTCTGGAAACACCATATATTTT.

This clonotype was found a few times. In DNA form, the CDR3 reads TGCAGCGTTGATGAGGGCTCTAGGGGGACCCAGCATTTT. It encodes CSVDEGSRGTQHF. The rearrangement links TRBV29-1 to TRBJ1-5, with D maybe TRBD1 (6 bases). CDR3 length equals 13 residues. CDR1 is SQVTM, CDR2 ANQGSEA, per germline. V was trimmed by 3 bases and J by 11 bases, leaving 17 bases between them.

Notes on this clonotype: This could be a read error, since a much larger clone is one nucleotide away. This chain connects TRBV14 to TRBJ1-3, with no clear D. In germline, CDR1 is SGHDN, CDR2 FVKESK. The CDR3 consists of 18 residues. V was shortened by 0 bases and J by 0 bases, with 15 bases between the two germline ends. The CDR3 sequence is CASSQEWAWWFSGNTIYF. Written as DNA, the CDR3 is TGTGCCAGCAGCCAAGAATGGGCATGGTGGTTCTCTGGAAACACCATATATTTT.

This clonotype was detected only a few times. The chain is built from TRBV10-3 and TRBJ2-7; D might be TRBD2 (6 bases). The germline gives CDR1 ENHRY, CDR2 SYGVKD. Trimming pared 7 bases from V and 5 bases from J, leaving 18 bases between. The CDR3 is 14 residues long. CDR3 DNA: TGTGCCATCACAGGAGGAGGGAATCTGAACGAGCAGTACTTC. Translation: CAITGGGNLNEQYF.

The rearrangement joins TRBV7-6 to TRBJ2-1, with D perhaps matching TRBD1 (6 bases). Germline values: CDR1 SGHVS, CDR2 FNYEAQ. The CDR3 loop spans 13 amino acids. V was clipped by 6 bases and J by 3 bases, with 9 bases between them. The CDR3 protein is CASSRTDYNEQFF. CDR3 in DNA: TGTGCCAGCAGTCGGACAGACTACAATGAGCAGTTCTTC. The full variable domain, completed using reference TRBV7-6 and TRBJ2-1, is GAGVSQSPRYKVTKRGQDVALRCDPISGHVSLYWYRQALGQGPEFLTYFNYEAQQDKSGLPNDRFSAERPEGSISTLTIQRTEQRDSAMYRCASSRTDYNEQFFGPGTRLTVL.

The chain links TRBV2 to TRBJ1-6, with 11 positions matching TRBD1. The V gene end was trimmed by 2 bases and the J gene end by 14 bases; junction bases not matched to a gene: 2. Germline assignment: CDR1 SNHLY and CDR2 FYNNEI. CDR3 length: 13 amino acids. The CDR3 nucleotides are TGTGCCAGCAGTGAATGGGACAGGGGGTCCCTCCACTTT. This encodes CASSEWDRGSLHF.

Many counts were recorded for this clonotype. V usage is TRBV19 and J usage is TRBJ1-1, with 7 bases that match TRBD1. Germline V lookup: CDR1 LNHDA, CDR2 SQIVND (reference sequence). V was clipped by 7 bases and J by 5 bases; unmatched bases: 13. This CDR3 comprises 15 residues. This CDR3 reads CASTGTEDRWTEAFF. CDR3 nucleotide sequence: TGTGCCAGTACCGGGACAGAGGACAGATGGACTGAAGCTTTCTTT.

The genes are TRBV15 and TRBJ2-7; D unresolved. V was clipped by 0 bases and J by 5 bases, with 5 bases between them. Looked up from germline, CDR1 is LNHNV and CDR2 is YYDKDF (reference sequence). This CDR3 contains 12 residues. The CDR3 DNA follows: TGTGCCACCAGCAGAGATATGGACGAGCAGTACTTC. Translated: CATSRDMDEQYF. Combining the CDR3 with reference TRBV15 and TRBJ2-7 gives the whole variable domain DAMVIQNPRYQVTQFGKPVTLSCSQTLNHNVMYWYQQKSSQAPKLLFHYYDKDFNNEADTPDNFQSRRPNTSFCFLDIRSPGLGDTAMYLCATSRDMDEQYFGPGTRLTVT.

The CDR3 DNA reads as TGTGCCAGCAGCTTAGGTATCCACTCCGAGGGCCATGGCTACACCTTC. Its translation: CASSLGIHSEGHGYTF. V gene TRBV13 combines with J gene TRBJ1-2, with unresolved D. V was pared by 0 bases and J by 6 bases, with 17 bases between. Germline V gene lookup returns CDR1 PRHDT and CDR2 FYEKMQ (reference sequence). This CDR3 contains 16 residues.

The V and J genes are TRBV27 and TRBJ1-1, with D possibly TRBD1 on 5 matching bases. Germline V gene sequence: CDR1 MNHEY, CDR2 SMNVEV (reference sequence). The V gene lost 5 bases and the J gene lost 3 bases, with 10 bases spanning the gap. This CDR3 has 13 amino acids. This CDR3 is CASSPPGHTEAFF. In DNA form, the CDR3 reads TGTGCCAGCAGTCCCCCAGGGCACACTGAAGCTTTCTTT.

J is TRBJ2-2 and V is TRBV20-1, with 8 bases matching TRBD1. Germline-derived CDR1 and CDR2 are DFQATT and SNEGSKA (reference sequence). The CDR3 extends over 15 amino acids. V gave up 3 bases and J gave up 0 bases; unmatched junction bases: 3. The CDR3 sequence: CSASPQGANTGELFF. The DNA for the CDR3 is TGCAGTGCTAGCCCACAGGGGGCGAACACCGGGGAGCTGTTTTTT.

The chain recombines TRBV10-3 with TRBJ2-7; D gene uncertain. CDR1 and CDR2 (germline): ENHRY, SYGVKD. The ends were cut back, 10 bases at V and 2 bases at J, with 12 bases in the middle. The length of the CDR3 is 12 residues. The CDR3 region has the DNA TGTGCCACCAGGACGTTAGCCTACGAGCAGTACTTC. Its translation is CATRTLAYEQYF.

This clonotype was counted many times. In DNA form, the CDR3 reads TGTGCCAGCAGCCAAGAAAGTCCGCACGGAATGAACACTGAAGCTTTCTTT. Translated: CASSQESPHGMNTEAFF. The V gene is TRBV14, the J gene TRBJ1-1; D unclear. The length of the CDR3 is 17 residues. The ends were cut back, 0 bases at V and 0 bases at J, with 14 bases in the middle. From germline, CDR1 is SGHDN and CDR2 FVKESK.

The chain links TRBV5-4 to TRBJ2-7; D is perhaps TRBD1 or TRBD2 (6 bases each). V gave up 4 bases and J gave up 5 bases, with 19 bases separating them. From germline, CDR1 is SGHNT and CDR2 YYREEE (reference sequence). The CDR3 consists of 15 residues. This CDR3 reads CASSLGGSGGDEQYF. Written as DNA, the CDR3 is TGTGCCAGCAGCCTGGGGGGCAGCGGAGGAGACGAGCAGTACTTC.

This clonotype has just one count. This sequence joins TRBV19 and TRBJ2-3; tentative D call: TRBD2 (5 bases). Germline CDR1 is LNHDA and CDR2 is SQIVND (reference sequence). This CDR3 is built from 15 residues. V was pared by 4 bases and J by 1 base, with 12 bases between. The CDR3 DNA sequence: TGTGCCAGTAGTAACCTCCGGGGAGGCACAGATACGCAGTATTTT. This gives the protein CASSNLRGGTDTQYF.

V is TRBV2 and J is TRBJ2-7, with 8 bases lining up with TRBD2. The CDR3 consists of 13 residues. V lost 11 bases to trimming and J lost 1 base; unmatched junction nucleotides: 7. Per the germline V gene, CDR1 is SNHLY and CDR2 is FYNNEI. CDR3 nucleotides: TGTGCCGGGGGCGGGGGGAGTTCCTACGAGCAGTACTTC. This codes for CAGGGGSSYEQYF. Based on the CDR3 plus reference TRBV2 and TRBJ2-7, the full variable domain is EPEVTQTPSHQVTQMGQEVILRCVPISNHLYFYWYRQILGQKVEFLVSFYNNEISEKSEIFDDQFSVERPDGSNFTLKIRSTKLEDSAMYFCAGGGGSSYEQYFGPGTRLTVT.

V gene TRBV24-1 combines with J gene TRBJ2-2; 8 bases match TRBD1. The CDR3 sequence is 22 residues long. V was clipped by 5 bases and J by 1 base; unmatched bases: 23. Germline V lookup: CDR1 KGHDR, CDR2 SFDVKD. The CDR3 region has the DNA TGTGCCACCAGTGGTACCTCAGGGGGCCGGATGGTAACGGTCCTGAACACCGGGGAGCTGTTTTTT. This gives the protein CATSGTSGGRMVTVLNTGELFF.

The V and J genes are TRBV15 and TRBJ2-7, with 10 bases fitting TRBD1. The ends lost 4 bases at V and 6 bases at J; junction bases unmatched: 9. Germline CDR1 reads LNHNV; CDR2 reads YYDKDF (reference sequence). This CDR3 is built from 15 residues. CDR3 sequence reads: CATSTTGTGDLEQYF. The DNA for the CDR3 is TGTGCCACCAGCACTACCGGGACAGGGGACCTCGAGCAGTACTTC.

The V and J genes are TRBV9 and TRBJ2-3; D uncertain. The CDR3 covers 14 residues. The germline CDR1 and CDR2 sequences are SGDLS and YYNGEE. V gave up 2 bases and J gave up 1 base, with 8 bases separating them. CDR3 region: CASSVGSGTDTQYF. CDR3 coding DNA: TGTGCCAGCAGCGTTGGCAGCGGCACAGATACGCAGTATTTT. Based on the CDR3 plus reference TRBV9 and TRBJ2-3, the full variable domain is DSGVTQTPKHLITATGQRVTLRCSPRSGDLSVYWYQQSLDQGLQFLIQYYNGEERAKGNILERFSAQQFPDLHSELNLSSLELGDSALYFCASSVGSGTDTQYFGPGTRLTVL.

The chain combines TRBV24-1 with TRBJ2-2; TRBD1 agrees at 9 bases. Losses at the gene ends were 4 bases for V and 4 bases for J; bases not matched to a gene: 6. The CDR3 has 16 amino acids. Germline assignment: CDR1 KGHDR and CDR2 SFDVKD. The CDR3, as DNA: TGTGCCACCAGTGAAGACAGGGGGGGGGTCACCGGGGAGCTGTTTTTT. Amino acids: CATSEDRGGVTGELFF.

This clonotype was found many times. CDR3 DNA sequence: TGTGCCAGCACTTCCAGGGAGGTCATCGTTTATGGCTACACCTTC. Residues: CASTSREVIVYGYTF. This sequence joins TRBV2 and TRBJ1-2; possible D gene TRBD1, 5 bases. The CDR3 runs 15 residues. V was clipped by 7 bases and J by 5 bases, with 20 bases between them. The germline CDR1 and CDR2 sequences are SNHLY and FYNNEI.

The rearrangement links TRBV29-1 to TRBJ2-1; D not certain. Germline lookup yields CDR1 SQVTM and CDR2 ANQGSEA. Trimming left V 1 base short and J 2 bases short, with 6 bases between. The CDR3 runs to 13 residues. CDR3 region: CSVEGIPYNEQFF. The CDR3 DNA reads as TGCAGCGTTGAAGGAATCCCCTACAATGAGCAGTTCTTC.

This clonotype was counted between two and nine times. The V gene is TRBV7-6, the J gene TRBJ1-6; D not resolved. The V gene lost 5 bases and the J gene lost 7 bases, with 9 bases spanning the gap. The CDR3 has 13 amino acids. Germline lookup yields CDR1 SGHVS and CDR2 FNYEAQ. CDR3 sequence (DNA): TGTGCCAGCAGCACGAGTTTGAATTCACCCCTCCACTTT. Protein sequence: CASSTSLNSPLHF.

The rearrangement uses TRBV12-3 or TRBV12-4 and TRBJ1-2; D perhaps matches TRBD1 (5 bases). V was pared by 4 bases and J by 11 bases, with 11 bases between. The CDR3 contains 11 residues. CDR3 nucleotide sequence: TGTGCCAGCAGTTCTGACGGACAATACACCTTC. Its translation is CASSSDGQYTF.

J is TRBJ2-7 and V is TRBV10-1; unclear D gene. The CDR3 runs to 12 residues. Trimming removed 8 bases at V and 2 bases at J, with 10 bases between. Germline lookup yields CDR1 WNHNN and CDR2 SYGVQD (reference sequence). For the CDR3, the DNA is TGCGCCAGCGGACGCAATACCTACGAGCAGTACTTC. Protein sequence: CASGRNTYEQYF.